The subject of this entry is one T cell receptor (beta chain). There is no known antigen for this receptor. At one end the junction does not follow the germline gene, possibly because of a read error. The cohort consisted of hundreds of healthy bone marrow donors. At the time of sampling, all cohort members were nominally healthy, though unrecorded immune exposures were likely present. The donor tested CMV seropositive and was one of the 289 seropositive cohort members. Every donor gave a peripheral blood sample, and the peripheral blood mononuclear cells from that sample were used for TCR beta sequencing. The Qiagen DNeasy Blood Extraction Kit was used to extract genomic DNA from the blood cell samples. Libraries were built with the immunoSEQ multiplex PCR assay. The multiplex PCR relied on a mix of 60 forward primers for TCR Vbeta segments and 13 reverse primers for TCR Jbeta segments. Amplification of the CDR3 region of rearranged TCR beta genes was performed with a multiplex PCR assay on genomic DNA. Amplified TCR beta libraries were sequenced as 87-base-pair reads on the Illumina HiSeq System. As for the original processing: In a later analysis, tens of millions of unique TCR beta chains were counted across the 650 to 700 repertoires, and roughly 10 million of these chains were shared by at least two donors. Raw reads were error-corrected and collapsed into unique sequences with a nearest-neighbor algorithm that merged closely related sequences to remove PCR and sequencing errors. V, D and J gene segments were assigned by aligning CDR3 sequences to IMGT reference sequences. For a sequence to be retained, a match of at least six nucleotides was required to both a V gene segment and a J gene segment. Rearrangements were called productive when the CDR3 lacked stop codons and stayed in frame with V and J; all others were non-productive. CDR3 was defined according to IMGT convention as the region running from the second conserved V-encoded cysteine to the conserved J-encoded phenylalanine. Sequences without an unambiguous match to a single V gene segment were excluded from the earlier analysis of approximately 600 of the donors. In an earlier analysis of 500 to 750 of the donors, V segments were called functional above 56.7% productive rearrangements and were called segregating when the between-donor standard deviation exceeded 5%. A statistical classification framework was built for diagnosing cytomegalovirus status from the catalog of TCR beta chain sequences. In a later analysis, TCR nucleotide sequences were compared against IMGT/GENE-DB human TR gene sequences so that V and J genes could be assigned. A later analysis assigned CDR3 sequences and most-parsimonious VDJ recombination scenarios with the TCRdist pipeline. In a later analysis, every TCR beta chain was defined by the combination of its CDR3 amino acid sequence and its V-gene family, and reads without a unique V-gene family were dropped. As a way to deal with suspected cross-contamination and a sequencing artifact, a later analysis dropped roughly 600 nucleotide sequences that were highly shared and had low generation probability. In a later analysis, a clonal expansion index for each public chain was calculated from normalized within-repertoire ranks of inferred template counts. In a later analysis, generation probabilities were computed using a VDJ recombination model fitted to out-of-frame rearrangements, and the results were checked against IGoR. Hypergeometric tests were used in a later analysis to score TCR-TCR, TCR-HLA and TCR-CMV co-occurrence, with a repertoire-size bias correction applied to the TCR pairs. A later analysis estimated false discovery rates by permuting HLA or CMV assignments 20 times. A later analysis grouped co-occurring TCRs with DBSCAN, adding TCRdist sequence similarity when clustering within HLA-allele-positive subsets. Co-occurrence clustering excluded repertoires with fewer than 30,000 or more than 120,000 public chains, plus five with anomalous nucleotide sharing. TCRdb limited this immuneACCESS table to in-frame rearrangements with V and J called. A share of clones is missing; checked studies link under half to unresolved V genes, and the rest is unexplained. The D gene and trimming were derived from the DNA, and the V and J assignments and clone size from that table. Counted in this sample were around 130,000 clones; about 75% of them appeared once. The ten most abundant clones make up 2.5% to 3.5% of the sample.

These data come from a study of cytomegalovirus exposure and HLA in healthy donors (dated by TCRdb to 2017 to 2019). Notes on the research overall: In an earlier analysis of approximately 500 of the donors, around 300 Gb of sequence data and 120 million or so unique TCR beta sequences from about 179 million T cells were reported. To decide whether each TCR beta V gene segment behaved as functional or pseudogenic, an earlier analysis of approximately 620 of the donors relied on high-throughput TCR beta sequencing. Class I and class II HLA loci were covered by the typing at four-digit resolution. Rather than using new phenotypic data, the later analysis identified candidate immune exposures from TCR beta sequences and from how often those sequences occurred across donors. Every discovery cohort repertoire had been produced on one sequencing platform. Genome-wide SNP genotypes for about 65% of the 666 donors were used in a later genetic analysis, which treated that subset as a discovery cohort. Typing coverage differed by locus: A, B, C, DRB1 and DQB1 were typed in roughly 629-630 donors, DQA1 in about 500, DPA1 in 600 to 610, and DPB1 in 450 to 480. A separate validation cohort of over a hundred different subjects was used in addition to the 666-subject first cohort. Roughly five DR-DQ haplotypes were handled as single units for association and clustering, since linkage in the cohort was strong. The study profiled the T cell repertoires of hundreds of subjects by immunosequencing and related them to cytomegalovirus serostatus. Roughly 300 gigabases of sequencing data and around 85 million unique TCR sequences made up an early release that covered 500 to 700 HLA-typed donors. To predict cytomegalovirus infection status, the study brought together high-throughput TCR immunosequencing, statistical association of individual TCRs with disease status, and machine learning. The study aimed to test whether signatures of past pathogen exposure could be identified by cataloging public T cell receptors. On average, 235,054 unique TCR beta nucleotide sequences were sequenced per donor among 398 genotyped donors of the cohort, with 15% to 20% of those sequences being non-productive. Of the roughly 400 genotyped donors, over 80% were placed in the genetic ancestry cluster associated with self-reported Caucasian donors. Alongside the repertoire data, information on donor age, sex, ethnicity and CMV serostatus was compiled. In a later analysis, previously published TCR beta repertoires from fewer than 750 donors were re-analyzed and high-resolution HLA genotyping was added so that TCR occurrence patterns could be studied. The paper as a whole reports these results and caveats: In a later analysis, the rate of TCR association differed among HLA loci, with DRB1 alleles having the most associated TCRs and HLA-C alleles having the fewest. A further reported finding was that TCR beta sequences accurately predicted the HLA-A and HLA-B alleles for most subjects in the first cohort. The classifier was reported to diagnose cytomegalovirus status with high specificity and sensitivity in both the original and validation cohorts. Because counts were too low, 15 to 20 rarely observed V segments, including chromosome 9 orphons, were left out of the earlier analysis of some 600 of the donors. The cohort was sequenced for TCR beta chains only, and without alpha or paired-chain data the features that could be detected were limited. Most CMV-associated TCR beta chains appeared to be HLA-restricted in a later analysis, and the HLA associations seemed to be driven largely by CMV exposure. Because HLA typing was missing for some donors at each locus, association tests included only the typed subset. According to a later analysis, parvovirus B19, influenza, CMV and Epstein-Barr virus appeared linked to several top co-occurrence clusters. A later analysis associated about 16,000 TCR beta sequences with specific HLA alleles at a false discovery rate of 0.05. According to a later genetic analysis, donors in an Asian-associated ancestry cluster had fewer N-insertions in productive TCRs than the approximately 700-donor mean. A few of the identified cytomegalovirus-associated TCR beta chains were confirmed in vitro to be specific for cytomegalovirus antigens. Most TCR sequences were observed very rarely across donors, whereas some public TCRs were present in many individuals. It was suggested by the authors that the approach could potentially be generalized to other disease states and immunological phenotypes. The sequencing pipeline was judged likely to have produced a cluster of highly shared sequence variants as a technical artifact. Roughly uniform sequencing depth across donors was assumed in presence/absence analyses, although this assumption may not hold. A total of about 150 TCR beta chains were listed by the study as associated with cytomegalovirus. Strong co-occurrence of HLA alleles, especially DR and DQ, made assigning TCR associations to individual alleles difficult. Compared with equally common non-associated chains, HLA-associated TCR beta chains in a later analysis were more clonally expanded and had lower generation probabilities. In an earlier analysis of fewer than 750 of the donors, most TCR beta V segments were observed in productive rearrangements about 90% or about 30% of the time, broadly matching IMGT annotations. The only immune exposure information available for the cohort was CMV serostatus. Correlated functional status among segregating V segments might be attributable to linkage disequilibrium, but an unknown experimental factor could not be ruled out. A later genetic analysis associated a missense DCLRE1C variant with V-gene and J-gene trimming of TCR beta chains, and an independent cohort replicated the association.

The TCR sequence derives from a woman between 40 and 50 years old in good health and CMV-seropositive. Specimen: PBMCs.

The CDR3: CAISETNYGYSF. The base sequence is TGTGCCATCAGTGAGACCAACTATGGCTACTCCTTC. The chain is encoded by TRBV10-3 joined to TRBJ1-2; no D segment can be confidently identified. Including cysteine and phenylalanine, the CDR3 has 12 amino acids. Only CDR3 DNA remains: 36 bases, in frame from the first base. The germline V gene yields ENHRY for CDR1 and SYGVKD for CDR2.